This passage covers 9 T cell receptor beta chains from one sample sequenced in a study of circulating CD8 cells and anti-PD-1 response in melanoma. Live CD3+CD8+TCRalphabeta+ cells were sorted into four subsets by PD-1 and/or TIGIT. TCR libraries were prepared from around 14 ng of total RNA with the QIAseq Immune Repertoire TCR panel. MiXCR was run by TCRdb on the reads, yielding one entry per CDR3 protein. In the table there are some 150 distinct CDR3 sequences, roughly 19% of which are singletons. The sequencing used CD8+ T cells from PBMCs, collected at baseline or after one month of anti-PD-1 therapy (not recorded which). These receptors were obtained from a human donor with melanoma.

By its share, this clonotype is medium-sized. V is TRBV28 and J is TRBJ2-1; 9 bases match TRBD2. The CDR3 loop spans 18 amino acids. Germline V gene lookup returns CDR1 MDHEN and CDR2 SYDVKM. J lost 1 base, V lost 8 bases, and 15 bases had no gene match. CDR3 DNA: TGTGCCAGCGGGCCCAGACTAGCGGCACTGGAGTCCTACAATGAGCAGTTCTTC. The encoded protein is CASGPRLAALESYNEQFF.

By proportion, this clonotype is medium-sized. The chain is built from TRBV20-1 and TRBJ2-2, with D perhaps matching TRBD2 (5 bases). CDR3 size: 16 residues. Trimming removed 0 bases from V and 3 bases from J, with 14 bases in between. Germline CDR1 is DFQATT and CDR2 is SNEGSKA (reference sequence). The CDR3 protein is CSARDLDLADTGELFF. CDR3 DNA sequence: TGCAGTGCTAGAGATCTGGACCTAGCTGACACCGGGGAGCTGTTTTTT.

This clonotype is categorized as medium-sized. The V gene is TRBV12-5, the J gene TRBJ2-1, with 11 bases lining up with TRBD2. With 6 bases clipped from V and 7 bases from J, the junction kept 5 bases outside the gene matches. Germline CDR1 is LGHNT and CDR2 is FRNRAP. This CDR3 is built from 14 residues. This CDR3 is CASGTTSGRNEQFF. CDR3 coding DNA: TGTGCTAGTGGAACTACTAGCGGGAGAAATGAGCAGTTCTTC. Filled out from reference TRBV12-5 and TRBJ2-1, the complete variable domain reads DARVTQTPRHKVTEMGQEVTMRCQPILGHNTVFWYRQTMMQGLELLAYFRNRAPLDDSGMPKDRFSAEMPDATLATLKIQPSEPRDSAVYFCASGTTSGRNEQFFGPGTRLTVL.

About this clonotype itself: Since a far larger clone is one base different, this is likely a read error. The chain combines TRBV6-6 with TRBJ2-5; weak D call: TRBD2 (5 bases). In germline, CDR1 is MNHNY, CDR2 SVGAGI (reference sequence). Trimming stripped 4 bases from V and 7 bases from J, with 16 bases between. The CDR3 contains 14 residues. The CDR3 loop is CASSLGSGLATQYF. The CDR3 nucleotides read TGTGCCAGCAGTTTAGGATCAGGACTTGCGACCCAGTACTTC.

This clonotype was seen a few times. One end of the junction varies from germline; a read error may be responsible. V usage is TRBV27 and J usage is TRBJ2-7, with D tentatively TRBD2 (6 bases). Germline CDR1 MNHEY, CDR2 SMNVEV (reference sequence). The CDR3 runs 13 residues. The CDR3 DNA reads TGTGCCAGCAGTGCGACTAGTTGGGACGAGCGGAACTTC. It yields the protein CASSATSWDERNF.

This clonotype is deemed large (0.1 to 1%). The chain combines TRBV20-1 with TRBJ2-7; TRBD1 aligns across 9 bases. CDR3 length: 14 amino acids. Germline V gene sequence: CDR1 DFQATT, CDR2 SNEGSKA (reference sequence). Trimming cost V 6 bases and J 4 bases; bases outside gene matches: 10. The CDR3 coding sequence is TGCAGTGCGGCGGGGACAGGGTTTTCATACGAGCAGTACTTC. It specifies CSAAGTGFSYEQYF.

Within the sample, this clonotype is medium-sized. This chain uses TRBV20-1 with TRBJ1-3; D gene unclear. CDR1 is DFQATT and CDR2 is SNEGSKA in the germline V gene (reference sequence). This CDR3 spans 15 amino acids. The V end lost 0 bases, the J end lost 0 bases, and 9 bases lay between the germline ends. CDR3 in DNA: TGCAGTGCTAGAGATGACACCCGCTCTGGAAACACCATATATTTT. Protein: CSARDDTRSGNTIYF.

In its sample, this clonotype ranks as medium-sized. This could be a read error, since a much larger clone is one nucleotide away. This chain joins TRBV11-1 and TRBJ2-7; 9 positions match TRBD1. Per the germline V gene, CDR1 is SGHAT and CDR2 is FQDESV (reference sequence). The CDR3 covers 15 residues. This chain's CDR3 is CASRPTDRGIAERYF. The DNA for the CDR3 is TGTGCCAGCAGACCAACGGACAGGGGTATCGCCGAGCGGTACTTC.

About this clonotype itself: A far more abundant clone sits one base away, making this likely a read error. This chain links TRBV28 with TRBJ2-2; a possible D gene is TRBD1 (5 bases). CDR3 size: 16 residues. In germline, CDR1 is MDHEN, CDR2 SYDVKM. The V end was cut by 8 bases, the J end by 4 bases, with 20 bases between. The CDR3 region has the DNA TGTGCCAGCGGACAAGATTTTTGGCCGAGCACCGGGGAGCTGTTTTTT. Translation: CASGQDFWPSTGELFF.